This TCR beta chain was documented in a study of blood T cell repertoires in COVID-19. V lost 3 bases to trimming and J lost 4 bases, with 6 bases between them. Germline CDR1 reads ENHRY; CDR2 reads SYGVKD. The CDR3 loop spans 12 amino acids. In the study's own analysis: Quantification of nucleated cells was approximated via reference gene primer amplification. TCRdb keeps only in-frame clones here, not all; method: immunoSEQ multiplex PCR. V, J and clone size were drawn from that table, and D and trimming were deduced from the DNA. The top ten hold around 7% of the sample, which has some 89,000 clones, roughly 72% seen once.

The sequence was obtained from a man between 65 and 85 years old with acute or convalescent COVID-19. Input material: peripheral blood. The rearrangement uses TRBV10-3 and TRBJ1-2; D remains unclear. The CDR3 protein is CAISDSVYGYTF. CDR3 nucleotide sequence: TGTGCCATCAGTGACTCCGTCTATGGCTACACCTTC.